This entry features one TCR beta chain sequence. What it recognizes is unknown. This sample is drawn from a study of CXCR3-negative and CXCR3-positive naive CD8 T cells. Notes on the study in general: Between one naive subset and the other, surface CD5 was comparable, and TCR strength was inferred from TRB CDR3 properties. TRB CDR3s were more hydrophobic in CXCR3-positive than in CXCR3-negative naive cells. Upon cryopreservation, CXCR3 expression partially decreased, and most assays used fresh PBMCs.

UMI-labeled TRB cDNA libraries were prepared by 5' RACE. TCRdb reprocessed the 5' RACE reads and keeps a single row for each CDR3 protein, giving no DNA. This sample's table has roughly 100,000 distinct CDR3 sequences. Per germline, CDR1 SEHNR and CDR2 FQNEAQ (reference sequence). The CDR3 length is 13 residues. A CD45RO-CCR7+CD27+CD95- phenotype identified naive CD8+ T cells. Sequencing was carried out using naive CXCR3- CD8+ T cells from blood. Subset indicated: CD45RO-CCR7+CD27+CD95- naive CD8+ T cells lacking CXCR3 (TNR3-). The chain has TRBV7-9 and TRBJ2-2; absent DNA, TCRdb's TRBD1 call cannot be checked. The TCR sequence derives from a human donor in good health. Some clones in this sample may be carry-over from other donors' samples. The CDR3 here is CVSSHKTGAELFF.